Listed below are T cell receptor beta chains from one sample, sequenced in a study of cytomegalovirus exposure and HLA in healthy donors. Some clones are missing from TCRdb's copy, which holds only in-frame ones; the method was immunoSEQ multiplex PCR. Among some 240,000 clones listed, 92% were seen once. Sequencing used PBMCs. All receptors derive from a girl aged 2 to 9 in good health and CMV-seronegative. The CDR3 runs from the conserved cysteine through the conserved F or W. Each record gives: V gene, D gene, J gene, clone size, CDR3 protein, CDR3 DNA. The D gene is left open where the match is weak. The size entry is marked missing in some rows and otherwise reads once, few, many or a size class.

TRBV10-3	-	TRBJ1-2	-	CAISEEGGIYGYTF	TGTGCCATCAGTGAAGAGGGCGGAATCTATGGCTACACCTTC
TRBV25-1	-	TRBJ1-2	-	CASSPGGSSGYTF	TGTGCCAGCAGTCCAGGTGGGAGCTCGGGCTACACCTTC
TRBV30	TRBD2	TRBJ2-1	-	CAWESGGTYNEQFF	TGTGCCTGGGAAAGCGGGGGGACCTACAATGAGCAGTTCTTC
TRBV27	TRBD1	TRBJ1-5	-	CASRHRGLGPQHF	TGTGCCAGCAGACACAGGGGCCTAGGGCCCCAGCATTTT
TRBV7-2	-	TRBJ1-4	-	CASSLGPGMSEKLFF	TGTGCCAGCAGCTTAGGACCAGGGATGAGTGAAAAACTGTTTTTT
TRBV27	TRBD2	TRBJ2-7	-	CASRARLAPLWEQYF	TGTGCCAGCAGGGCCAGACTAGCGCCTCTATGGGAGCAGTACTTC
TRBV27	-	TRBJ1-1	-	CASSLSPSGYTEAFF	TGTGCCAGCAGTTTATCCCCGTCAGGGTACACTGAAGCTTTCTTT
TRBV5-6	TRBD1	TRBJ1-3	-	CASSYGTGGLWNTIYF	TGTGCCAGCAGCTACGGGACAGGGGGTTTATGGAACACCATATATTTT
TRBV6-1	-	TRBJ2-1	once	CASRLTRAEYNEQFF	TGTGCCAGCAGGTTAACTAGGGCGGAGTACAATGAGCAGTTCTTC
TRBV2	-	TRBJ1-5	-	CASSDGGSQPQHF	TGTGCCAGCAGTGACGGGGGGAGTCAGCCCCAGCATTTT
TRBV29-1	-	TRBJ2-5	-	CSGLAVPEPQETQYF	TGCAGCGGTCTCGCCGTCCCGGAGCCACAAGAGACCCAGTACTTC
TRBV18	TRBD2	TRBJ2-1	-	CASSPGREYNEQFF	TGTGCCAGCTCACCAGGGAGGGAGTACAATGAGCAGTTCTTC
TRBV1	-	TRBJ1-5	-	CTRSTRTNSNQPQHF	TGCACCAGGTCTACTAGGACTAATAGCAATCAGCCCCAGCATTTT
TRBV5-4	-	TRBJ1-4	-	CASSLTQGRSEKLFF	TGTGCCAGCAGCTTGACCCAGGGCAGAAGTGAAAAACTGTTTTTT
TRBV27	-	TRBJ1-1	once	CASSGGGATEAFF	TGTGCCAGCAGTGGGGGGGGCGCCACTGAAGCTTTCTTT
TRBV7-6	-	TRBJ2-1	-	CASSGAGSYNEQFF	TGTGCCAGCAGCGGTGCGGGAAGTTACAATGAGCAGTTCTTC
TRBV2	-	TRBJ1-2	-	CASNRRQINYGYTF	TGTGCCAGCAACAGGAGACAGATTAACTATGGCTACACCTTC
TRBV7-7	TRBD2	TRBJ2-1	-	CASSPLAGDNNEQFF	TGTGCTAGCAGCCCTCTAGCGGGGGACAACAATGAGCAGTTCTTC
TRBV5-1	TRBD2	TRBJ2-4	-	CASSLGAGVENIQYF	TGCGCCAGCAGCTTGGGAGCGGGAGTGGAAAACATTCAGTACTTC
TRBV19	TRBD1	TRBJ2-7	-	CASRRDSATGEQYF	TGTGCCAGTAGGAGGGACAGTGCTACGGGGGAGCAGTACTTC
TRBV27	-	TRBJ1-1	-	CASSPNSGVTEAFF	TGTGCCAGCAGTCCGAATTCAGGGGTAACTGAAGCTTTCTTT
TRBV4-1	TRBD1	TRBJ1-5	-	CASSQEDRGNQPQHF	TGCGCCAGCAGCCAAGAGGACAGGGGCAATCAGCCCCAGCATTTT
TRBV11-2	-	TRBJ2-1	-	CASSYYGGYEQFF	TGTGCCAGCAGCTACTACGGGGGATATGAGCAGTTCTTC
TRBV30	-	TRBJ1-6	-	CAWRNIGAGVYNSPLHF	TGTGCCTGGAGAAATATAGGGGCAGGGGTTTATAATTCACCCCTCCACTTT
TRBV2	TRBD2	TRBJ2-3	-	CASGTSSDTQYF	TGTGCCAGCGGGACTAGCTCAGATACGCAGTATTTT
TRBV15	TRBD2	TRBJ2-7	-	CATSSKTSGGHEQYF	TGTGCCACCAGCAGCAAGACTAGCGGGGGCCACGAGCAGTACTTC
TRBV4-1	TRBD1	TRBJ1-1	-	CASSQWTGGRTEAFF	TGCGCCAGCAGCCAGTGGACAGGGGGCAGAACTGAAGCTTTCTTT
TRBV7-2	-	TRBJ1-3	-	CASSLARWGTRSGNTIYF	TGTGCCAGCAGCTTAGCACGTTGGGGCACCCGCTCTGGAAACACCATATATTTT
TRBV6-1	TRBD2	TRBJ2-4	-	CASSESQGGLAGGLKNIQYF	TGTGCCAGCAGTGAATCCCAGGGGGGACTAGCGGGAGGGCTCAAAAACATTCAGTACTTC
TRBV4-2	TRBD2	TRBJ2-5	-	CASSPPPTLAGEETQYF	TGTGCCAGCAGCCCACCTCCCACCCTAGCGGGAGAAGAGACCCAGTACTTC
TRBV5-1	TRBD2	TRBJ2-3	-	CASSAGIAGFTDTQYF	TGCGCCAGCAGCGCCGGGATAGCGGGGTTTACGGATACGCAGTATTTT
TRBV5-1	-	TRBJ1-1	few	CASSLSVNTEAFF	TGCGCCAGCAGCTTGTCAGTGAACACTGAAGCTTTCTTT
TRBV7-7	-	TRBJ2-1	-	CASSSGNEQFF	TGTGCTAGCAGCTCAGGGAATGAGCAGTTCTTC
TRBV7-2	TRBD2	TRBJ2-7	few	CASSSSSGRIYEQYF	TGTGCCAGCAGCTCATCTAGCGGGAGAATTTACGAGCAGTACTTC
TRBV12-5	-	TRBJ1-1	-	CASGLNAGNTEAFF	TGTGCTAGTGGTTTGAACGCGGGGAACACTGAAGCTTTCTTT
TRBV10-2	TRBD1	TRBJ1-4	-	CASSARTGLNEKLFF	TGCGCCAGCAGTGCCCGGACAGGATTGAATGAAAAACTGTTTTTT
TRBV4-2	TRBD2	TRBJ2-3	-	CASSQASGGADTQYF	TGTGCCAGCAGCCAAGCTAGCGGGGGGGCAGATACGCAGTATTTT
TRBV7-8	TRBD1	TRBJ1-2	-	CASSLTGQGTIGYTF	TGTGCCAGCAGCTTAACCGGACAGGGAACTATTGGCTACACCTTC
TRBV7-9	TRBD1	TRBJ2-7	-	CASSGAGTGSYEQYF	TGTGCCAGCAGCGGGGCCGGGACAGGATCCTACGAGCAGTACTTC
TRBV29-1	-	TRBJ1-1	-	CSARGPEAFF	TGCAGCGCCAGGGGACCTGAAGCTTTCTTT
TRBV5-5	-	TRBJ2-5	-	CASSEQPGSRETQYF	TGTGCCAGCAGCGAACAGCCGGGATCCAGAGAGACCCAGTACTTC
TRBV5-5	TRBD1	TRBJ1-2	-	CASSSGYRDRDAYGYTF	TGTGCCAGCAGCTCAGGCTACCGGGACAGGGACGCCTATGGCTACACCTTC
TRBV2	-	TRBJ2-1	-	CAGSRDSYNEQFF	TGTGCCGGGAGTAGGGACTCCTACAATGAGCAGTTCTTC
TRBV11-2	-	TRBJ2-7	-	CASSLRGDEQYF	TGTGCCAGCAGCTTGCGAGGCGACGAGCAGTACTTC
TRBV19	-	TRBJ2-3	-	CASSTESADTQYF	TGTGCCAGTAGTACAGAAAGCGCAGATACGCAGTATTTT
TRBV11-2	TRBD2	TRBJ2-3	-	CASSLMVLGGGATDTQYF	TGTGCCAGCAGCTTAATGGTTCTGGGCGGGGGGGCCACAGATACGCAGTATTTT
TRBV4-2	TRBD2	TRBJ2-1	-	CASSLGLAGGYNEQFF	TGTGCCAGCAGCCTAGGACTAGCGGGAGGGTACAATGAGCAGTTCTTC
TRBV10-2	-	TRBJ1-5	once	CASSEGGNQPQHF	TGCGCCAGCAGTGAAGGGGGCAATCAGCCCCAGCATTTT
TRBV27	TRBD2	TRBJ2-1	-	CASRFSGANNEQFF	TGTGCCAGCAGATTTAGCGGGGCCAACAATGAGCAGTTCTTC
TRBV7-2	-	TRBJ2-2	-	CASGGKGVAWAGELFF	TGTGCCAGCGGGGGCAAGGGGGTAGCGTGGGCCGGGGAGCTGTTTTTT
TRBV19	-	TRBJ1-5	once	CASSIGDGGSNNQPQHF	TGTGCCAGTAGTATAGGGGATGGGGGGTCCAACAATCAGCCCCAGCATTTT
TRBV11-2	-	TRBJ1-2	-	CASSFEPAGVAYGYTF	TGTGCCAGCAGCTTCGAACCTGCAGGGGTGGCTTATGGCTACACCTTC
TRBV6-5	TRBD2	TRBJ2-2	-	CASSSALAPDGELFF	TGTGCCAGCAGTTCCGCACTAGCGCCAGACGGGGAGCTGTTTTTT
TRBV2	-	TRBJ1-4	-	CASSRMTGGEKLFF	TGTGCCAGCAGCCGCATGACAGGTGGTGAAAAACTGTTTTTT